These T cell receptor beta chains were read from a single sample in a study of cytomegalovirus exposure and HLA in healthy donors. TCRdb's copy holds only in-frame clones and misses some; the assay was immunoSEQ multiplex PCR. The sample consists of 150,000 to 200,000 clones, roughly four fifths of them appearing once. The sample consisted of PBMCs. The receptors here all came from a man aged 18 to 35 in good health and CMV-seronegative. CDR3s include the opening cysteine and the closing phenylalanine or tryptophan. Fields, in order: clone size, D gene, J gene, V gene, CDR3 DNA, CDR3 protein. D genes are given only for firm matches. Some rows have no size entry. The others give once, few or many, or a class for an expanded clone.

abundance: NA
d_gene: NA
j_gene: TRBJ2-3
v_gene: TRBV11-2
CDR3nt: TGTGCCAGCAGCCCCGTTGTGAGCAGCACAGATACGCAGTATTTT
CDR3aa: CASSPVVSSTDTQYF

abundance: NA
d_gene: NA
j_gene: TRBJ2-1
v_gene: TRBV7-9
CDR3nt: TGTGCCAGCAGCTTAGTGCAACAGTACAATGAGCAGTTCTTC
CDR3aa: CASSLVQQYNEQFF

abundance: NA
d_gene: NA
j_gene: TRBJ1-4
v_gene: TRBV18
CDR3nt: TGTGCCAGCTCACAAAACACAGGGACAACTAATGAAAAACTGTTTTTT
CDR3aa: CASSQNTGTTNEKLFF

abundance: NA
d_gene: NA
j_gene: TRBJ2-3
v_gene: TRBV5-6
CDR3nt: TGTGCCAGCAGCGACGGGACTTTTGAGACCCCGTATTTT
CDR3aa: CASSDGTFETPYF

abundance: NA
d_gene: NA
j_gene: TRBJ2-7
v_gene: TRBV4-3
CDR3nt: TGCGCCAGCAGCCAAGAGGCCTTAACGACAGGATATAGAGTCTACGAGCAGTACTTC
CDR3aa: CASSQEALTTGYRVYEQYF

abundance: few
d_gene: TRBD1
j_gene: TRBJ1-1
v_gene: TRBV5-4
CDR3nt: TGTGCCAGCAGCTTTTCTGGCAGGGGGTACACTGAAGCTTTCTTT
CDR3aa: CASSFSGRGYTEAFF

abundance: NA
d_gene: NA
j_gene: TRBJ2-3
v_gene: TRBV4-3
CDR3nt: TGCGCCAGCAGCCTAAGCGGCCCCACAGATACGCAGTATTTT
CDR3aa: CASSLSGPTDTQYF

abundance: once
d_gene: NA
j_gene: TRBJ1-1
v_gene: TRBV6-4
CDR3nt: TGTGCCAGCAGAATGAACAGGAATTCGAACACTGAAGCTTTCTTT
CDR3aa: CASRMNRNSNTEAFF

abundance: NA
d_gene: NA
j_gene: TRBJ1-2
v_gene: TRBV4-3
CDR3nt: TGCGCCAGCAGCCTAGAGGGCAATGGCTACACCTTC
CDR3aa: CASSLEGNGYTF

abundance: NA
d_gene: TRBD2
j_gene: TRBJ2-5
v_gene: TRBV5-1
CDR3nt: TGCGCCAGCAGCTTGGGTCTAGCGGGGTACCAAGAGACCCAGTACTTC
CDR3aa: CASSLGLAGYQETQYF

abundance: NA
d_gene: TRBD2
j_gene: TRBJ2-7
v_gene: TRBV10-3
CDR3nt: TGTGCCATCTCTGGCGGGAGGGCCGGGTACGAGCAGTACTTC
CDR3aa: CAISGGRAGYEQYF

abundance: NA
d_gene: TRBD1
j_gene: TRBJ2-2
v_gene: TRBV27
CDR3nt: TGTGCCAGCAGTTTAGTTAGTTTTCGACAGGGGGTGAACACCGGGGAGCTGTTTTTT
CDR3aa: CASSLVSFRQGVNTGELFF

abundance: NA
d_gene: NA
j_gene: TRBJ2-5
v_gene: TRBV5-1
CDR3nt: TGCGCCAGCAGCTTGGCCAGGGAAGAGACCCAGTACTTC
CDR3aa: CASSLAREETQYF

abundance: few
d_gene: NA
j_gene: TRBJ2-1
v_gene: TRBV5-4
CDR3nt: TGTGCCAGCAGCTTGGCCGGGGGAAATGAGCAGTTCTTC
CDR3aa: CASSLAGGNEQFF

abundance: NA
d_gene: TRBD2
j_gene: TRBJ2-3
v_gene: TRBV13
CDR3nt: TGTGCCAGCAGCTTAGGGCTAGCGGGGGGTACAGATACGCAGTATTTT
CDR3aa: CASSLGLAGGTDTQYF

abundance: few
d_gene: TRBD2
j_gene: TRBJ2-1
v_gene: TRBV5-1
CDR3nt: TGCGCCAGCAGCGTCATACTAGCGGGAGGGGGCTACAATGAGCAGTTCTTC
CDR3aa: CASSVILAGGGYNEQFF

abundance: NA
d_gene: NA
j_gene: TRBJ2-7
v_gene: TRBV6-5
CDR3nt: TGTGCCAGCACCAGAGACGTCGGGGGATCCTACGAGCAGTACTTC
CDR3aa: CASTRDVGGSYEQYF

abundance: NA
d_gene: NA
j_gene: TRBJ2-5
v_gene: TRBV29-1
CDR3nt: TGCAGCGGCGGAGGGGGCGGGGAGACCCAGTACTTC
CDR3aa: CSGGGGGETQYF

abundance: NA
d_gene: NA
j_gene: TRBJ1-5
v_gene: TRBV19
CDR3nt: TGTGCCAGTGCGGATGACAGCTTCAATCAGCCCCAGCATTTT
CDR3aa: CASADDSFNQPQHF

abundance: NA
d_gene: TRBD2
j_gene: TRBJ2-7
v_gene: TRBV4-1
CDR3nt: TGCGCCAGCAGCCAAACACCTAGCGGGAGGTACAACGAGCAGTACTTC
CDR3aa: CASSQTPSGRYNEQYF

abundance: NA
d_gene: TRBD2
j_gene: TRBJ2-1
v_gene: TRBV27
CDR3nt: TGTGCCAGCAGTCGCCTACTGGGTAGCGGGAGTTACAATGAGCAGTTCTTC
CDR3aa: CASSRLLGSGSYNEQFF

abundance: NA
d_gene: NA
j_gene: TRBJ1-2
v_gene: TRBV6-5
CDR3nt: TGTGCCAGCAGTTACTCGATCGCCAGCAATCAGGATGGCTACACCTTC
CDR3aa: CASSYSIASNQDGYTF

abundance: NA
d_gene: TRBD1
j_gene: TRBJ1-5
v_gene: TRBV9
CDR3nt: TGTGCCAGCAGGGTGACAGGGGATCAGCCCCAGCATTTT
CDR3aa: CASRVTGDQPQHF

abundance: NA
d_gene: TRBD1
j_gene: TRBJ2-7
v_gene: TRBV10-3
CDR3nt: TGTGCCATCAGTGAGTCTGGACAGGGGGGATCCTACGAGCAGTACTTC
CDR3aa: CAISESGQGGSYEQYF

abundance: NA
d_gene: NA
j_gene: TRBJ2-7
v_gene: TRBV19
CDR3nt: TGTGCCAGTAGTCCTTCGACAGGAGGAGCCTACGAGCAGTACTTC
CDR3aa: CASSPSTGGAYEQYF

abundance: NA
d_gene: NA
j_gene: TRBJ2-7
v_gene: TRBV5-6
CDR3nt: TGTGCCAGCAGCCAAGTCGGAGGGGGGGTCCTCCCCTACGAGCAGTACTTC
CDR3aa: CASSQVGGGVLPYEQYF

abundance: NA
d_gene: NA
j_gene: TRBJ1-2
v_gene: TRBV19
CDR3nt: TGTGCCAGTAGCCCCTTGACAGGCCAGACATATGGCTACACCTTC
CDR3aa: CASSPLTGQTYGYTF

abundance: NA
d_gene: TRBD1
j_gene: TRBJ2-2
v_gene: TRBV6-1
CDR3nt: TGTGCCAGCAGTTTCAGGGGGCAGAACACCGGGGAGCTGTTTTTT
CDR3aa: CASSFRGQNTGELFF

abundance: NA
d_gene: TRBD1
j_gene: TRBJ1-2
v_gene: TRBV6-5
CDR3nt: TGTGCCAGCAGTAGCGGACAGGGCAACTATGGCTACACCTTC
CDR3aa: CASSSGQGNYGYTF

abundance: NA
d_gene: TRBD1
j_gene: TRBJ2-7
v_gene: TRBV4-2
CDR3nt: TGTGCCGGCAGCCAAGTGGGGGACAGGGCCTACGAGCAGTACTTC
CDR3aa: CAGSQVGDRAYEQYF

abundance: NA
d_gene: TRBD2
j_gene: TRBJ2-1
v_gene: TRBV11-2
CDR3nt: TGTGCCAGCAGCTCATTTCCTACTAGCGGGGGGGCCTATGAGCAGTTCTTC
CDR3aa: CASSSFPTSGGAYEQFF

abundance: NA
d_gene: TRBD2
j_gene: TRBJ2-1
v_gene: TRBV11-2
CDR3nt: TGTGCCAGCAGCTTAGGGCCTAGCGGCTACAATGAGCAGTTCTTC
CDR3aa: CASSLGPSGYNEQFF

abundance: NA
d_gene: NA
j_gene: TRBJ2-3
v_gene: TRBV27
CDR3nt: TGTGCCAGCAGTTCAAGATCCATAACTAGCACAGATACGCAGTATTTT
CDR3aa: CASSSRSITSTDTQYF

abundance: NA
d_gene: NA
j_gene: TRBJ2-1
v_gene: TRBV21-1
CDR3nt: TGTGCCAGCAGCAAATTCCAGCGGGGGGACTCCTACAATGAGCAGTTCTTC
CDR3aa: CASSKFQRGDSYNEQFF

abundance: NA
d_gene: NA
j_gene: TRBJ2-1
v_gene: TRBV5-4
CDR3nt: TGTGCCAGCAGCCTGCCTTTCCCGGGCAATGAGCAGTTCTTC
CDR3aa: CASSLPFPGNEQFF

abundance: NA
d_gene: TRBD2
j_gene: TRBJ2-1
v_gene: TRBV27
CDR3nt: TGTGCCACACGGAGGGCGGGAGAGGCAAATGAGCAGTTCTTC
CDR3aa: CATRRAGEANEQFF

abundance: NA
d_gene: TRBD1
j_gene: TRBJ1-1
v_gene: TRBV19
CDR3nt: TGTGCCAGTACCTCTCCTTGGACAGGACGGCCCAACACTGAAGCTTTCTTT
CDR3aa: CASTSPWTGRPNTEAFF

abundance: once
d_gene: TRBD2
j_gene: TRBJ2-6
v_gene: TRBV13
CDR3nt: TGTGCCAGCAGCTTGCGGGGGGCGGGAGGGGCCAACGTCCTGACTTTC
CDR3aa: CASSLRGAGGANVLTF

abundance: NA
d_gene: TRBD2
j_gene: TRBJ2-2
v_gene: TRBV9
CDR3nt: TGTGCCAGCAGCGCACTAGCGGGATTCACCGGGGAGCTGTTTTTT
CDR3aa: CASSALAGFTGELFF

abundance: NA
d_gene: NA
j_gene: TRBJ1-2
v_gene: TRBV19
CDR3nt: TGTGCCAGTACCCCTACCAGGGGCGGCTATGGCTACACCTTC
CDR3aa: CASTPTRGGYGYTF

abundance: NA
d_gene: TRBD1
j_gene: TRBJ1-2
v_gene: TRBV5-4
CDR3nt: TGTGCCAGCAGGCGGGACAGTAACTATGGCTACACCTTC
CDR3aa: CASRRDSNYGYTF

abundance: NA
d_gene: TRBD2
j_gene: TRBJ2-3
v_gene: TRBV11-3
CDR3nt: TGTGCCAGCAGCTTAGGGCTAGCGGGGGCGACCACAGATACGCAGTATTTT
CDR3aa: CASSLGLAGATTDTQYF

abundance: NA
d_gene: TRBD1
j_gene: TRBJ2-7
v_gene: TRBV7-9
CDR3nt: TGTGCCAGCAGTCCCAGGTCGCGGGACAGGCTTTATTACGAGCAGTACTTC
CDR3aa: CASSPRSRDRLYYEQYF

abundance: NA
d_gene: NA
j_gene: TRBJ2-1
v_gene: TRBV4-1
CDR3nt: TGCGCCAGCAGCCTCGGACTATTTTACAATGAGCAGTTCTTC
CDR3aa: CASSLGLFYNEQFF

abundance: NA
d_gene: TRBD2
j_gene: TRBJ2-1
v_gene: TRBV7-2
CDR3nt: TGTGCCAGCAGCTTTACCGGGACTAGCGGGACATACAATGAGCAGTTCTTC
CDR3aa: CASSFTGTSGTYNEQFF

abundance: NA
d_gene: NA
j_gene: TRBJ2-4
v_gene: TRBV18
CDR3nt: TGTGCCAGCTCACCCCTGGGAGTGGCCAAAAACATTCAGTACTTC
CDR3aa: CASSPLGVAKNIQYF

abundance: NA
d_gene: NA
j_gene: TRBJ1-2
v_gene: TRBV18
CDR3nt: TGTGCCAGCTCACCCCGCGGATCTAACTATGGCTACACCTTC
CDR3aa: CASSPRGSNYGYTF

abundance: NA
d_gene: TRBD2
j_gene: TRBJ2-3
v_gene: TRBV5-5
CDR3nt: TGTGCCAGCAGCTTGGGACTAGCGGGCGGCTATACGCAGTATTTT
CDR3aa: CASSLGLAGGYTQYF

abundance: few
d_gene: TRBD2
j_gene: TRBJ2-5
v_gene: TRBV11-2
CDR3nt: TGTGCCAGCAGCTTAGCCCCGCCGACTAGCGGGAGCGGCGAGACCCAGTACTTC
CDR3aa: CASSLAPPTSGSGETQYF

abundance: NA
d_gene: TRBD1
j_gene: TRBJ1-5
v_gene: TRBV28
CDR3nt: TGTGCCAGCAGTTTTGGGGGACAGGGTGTTTCCCAGCCCCAGCATTTT
CDR3aa: CASSFGGQGVSQPQHF

abundance: NA
d_gene: TRBD2
j_gene: TRBJ2-1
v_gene: TRBV9
CDR3nt: TGTGCCAGCAGCGTAGATGGACTAGCGGGTAGCTCCTACAATGAGCAGTTCTTC
CDR3aa: CASSVDGLAGSSYNEQFF

abundance: once
d_gene: NA
j_gene: TRBJ2-4
v_gene: TRBV4-1
CDR3nt: TGCGCCAGCAGCCAACCAAGGAGGGGAGCCAAAAACATTCAGTACTTC
CDR3aa: CASSQPRRGAKNIQYF

abundance: NA
d_gene: TRBD2
j_gene: TRBJ2-7
v_gene: TRBV18
CDR3nt: TGTGCCAGCTCACACGCACTAGCGGGTGGCTCCTACGAGCAGTACTTC
CDR3aa: CASSHALAGGSYEQYF

abundance: once
d_gene: NA
j_gene: TRBJ2-1
v_gene: TRBV29-1
CDR3nt: TGCAGCGTTGAAGAGATGGCTAGCCTCGGGGACTACAATGAGCAGTTCTTC
CDR3aa: CSVEEMASLGDYNEQFF

abundance: NA
d_gene: NA
j_gene: TRBJ1-1
v_gene: TRBV7-9
CDR3nt: TGTGCCAGCAGCTTAGCTGGGGGCTTATTGAACACTGAAGCTTTCTTT
CDR3aa: CASSLAGGLLNTEAFF

abundance: NA
d_gene: TRBD1
j_gene: TRBJ1-1
v_gene: TRBV6-7
CDR3nt: TGTGCCAGCAGTTTTCGGACAGGGAACACTGAAGCTTTCTTT
CDR3aa: CASSFRTGNTEAFF

abundance: NA
d_gene: NA
j_gene: TRBJ2-7
v_gene: TRBV5-3
CDR3nt: TGTGCCAGAGAAGCCTCCTACGAGCAGTACTTC
CDR3aa: CAREASYEQYF

abundance: NA
d_gene: NA
j_gene: TRBJ2-3
v_gene: TRBV19
CDR3nt: TGTGCCAGTAGCTTCCTAGATTTGGTCGATACGCAGTATTTT
CDR3aa: CASSFLDLVDTQYF

abundance: once
d_gene: TRBD1
j_gene: TRBJ2-1
v_gene: TRBV4-1
CDR3nt: TGCGCCAGCAGCGAAGGGACAGGGCCCTACAATGAGCAGTTCTTC
CDR3aa: CASSEGTGPYNEQFF

abundance: NA
d_gene: NA
j_gene: TRBJ1-6
v_gene: TRBV6-1
CDR3nt: TGTGCCAGCAGTGGAACAAATACCCACTTT
CDR3aa: CASSGTNTHF